A single sample gave rise to the 17 T cell receptor beta chains below, sequenced in a study of CD8 T cells in ankylosing spondylitis. TCRdb processed the 5' RACE reads anew with MiXCR; each CDR3 protein has one entry. The sample includes 250,000 to 350,000 distinct CDR3 sequences, 20% seen only once; the top ten take roughly 7.3%. The sequenced sample was blood, either unsorted or a sorted T cell fraction (not recorded which). The receptors derive from a male donor with ankylosing spondylitis or in good health (not recorded which).

The genes are TRBV14 and TRBJ2-1; the D gene is possibly TRBD2 (6 bases). The CDR3 loop spans 16 amino acids. Germline V lookup: CDR1 SGHDN, CDR2 FVKESK. Trimming stripped 4 bases from V and 0 bases from J, with 13 bases between. The CDR3 DNA reads TGTGCCAGCAGCCTATTTACCGGGAGCTCCTACAATGAGCAGTTCTTC. Translated: CASSLFTGSSYNEQFF.

This clonotype showed up many times. The rearrangement links TRBV10-3 to TRBJ1-2, with D maybe TRBD1 (5 bases). Germline loops: CDR1 ENHRY, CDR2 SYGVKD. Trimming took off 6 bases at V and 2 bases at J, with 7 bases between the two ends. There are 12 residues in the CDR3. The CDR3 reads CAISRDNYGYTF. CDR3 nucleotide sequence: TGTGCCATCAGCCGGGACAACTATGGCTACACCTTC.

The genes are TRBV4-1 and TRBJ2-1; the D is unclear. Germline values: CDR1 MGHRA, CDR2 YSYEKL. Deletions cut 4 bases from V and 0 bases from J, with 13 bases between. The length of the CDR3 is 16 residues. The CDR3, as DNA: TGCGCCAGCAGCCCTGAAGGTGTGGGCTCCTACAATGAGCAGTTCTTC. This encodes CASSPEGVGSYNEQFF.

This rearrangement joins TRBV20-1 to TRBJ1-1; 10 bases align to TRBD1. The CDR3 sequence is 14 residues long. Germline CDR1 is DFQATT and CDR2 is SNEGSKA (reference sequence). Trimming cost V 1 base and J 7 bases; bases outside gene matches: 6. The DNA of the CDR3 is TGCAGTGCTAGAGTCAGGACAGGGGGATATGAAGCTTTCTTT. It codes for CSARVRTGGYEAFF.

The chain is built from TRBV3-1 and TRBJ2-5; TRBD2 matches 12 bases. The CDR3 loop spans 17 amino acids. With V trimmed by 6 bases and J by 4 bases, 12 bases remained unmatched. CDR1 and CDR2 from the germline V gene are LGHDT and YNNKEL (reference sequence). CDR3 residues: CASSRRSGLAGGETQYF. CDR3 in DNA: TGTGCCAGCAGTCGCCGTTCGGGACTAGCGGGTGGAGAGACCCAGTACTTC.

The V and J genes are TRBV7-9 and TRBJ1-1; 8 bases agree with TRBD1. V dropped 1 base and J dropped 0; count of bases not matched to a gene: 4. The CDR3 length is 16 residues. CDR1 and CDR2 from the germline V gene are SEHNR and FQNEAQ (reference sequence). Written as DNA, the CDR3 is TGTGCCAGCAGCTTAGGACAGGGGAGACTGAACACTGAAGCTTTCTTT. Translation gives CASSLGQGRLNTEAFF. The full variable domain, in which reference TRBV7-9 and TRBJ1-1 provide the parts outside the CDR3, is DTGVSQNPRHKITKRGQNVTFRCDPISEHNRLYWYRQTLGQGPEFLTYFQNEAQLEKSRLLSDRFSAERPKGSFSTLEIQRTEQGDSAMYLCASSLGQGRLNTEAFFGQGTRLTVV.

V usage is TRBV5-1 and J usage is TRBJ2-2, with a tentative D call TRBD1 (6 bases). The V gene lost 5 bases and the J gene lost 15 bases, with 17 bases spanning the gap. The CDR3 loop spans 12 amino acids. Per germline, CDR1 SGHRS and CDR2 YFSETQ. CDR3 protein: CASSEGQGMLFF. CDR3 sequence (DNA): TGCGCCAGCAGTGAGGGGCAGGGGATGTTGTTTTTT.

The chain couples TRBV27 to TRBJ1-5; 8 nucleotides line up with TRBD1. The J segment lost 7 bases and the V segment lost 5 bases, leaving 7 bases of the junction unmatched. This CDR3 has 14 residues. The V gene's germline CDR1 is MNHEY and CDR2 SMNVEV (reference sequence). In nucleotides, the CDR3 is TGTGCCAGCAGTCCCAGACAGGGGCCCCAGCCCCAGCATTTT. It translates to CASSPRQGPQPQHF.

This clonotype was seen only a few times. This chain joins TRBV5-1 and TRBJ1-1; TRBD1 might be the D (6 bases). The CDR3 extends over 14 amino acids. CDR1 SGHRS and CDR2 YFSETQ come from the germline V gene. The V end was cut by 6 bases, the J end by 0 bases, with 12 bases between. The CDR3 DNA sequence: TGCGCCAGCATCCGGGACAACCTGAACACTGAAGCTTTCTTT. This encodes CASIRDNLNTEAFF.

The chain employs TRBV30 and TRBJ2-3; 8 nucleotides match TRBD2. The V and J ends lost 1 base and 2 bases, in that order; junction bases with no gene match: 5. Germline V gene data show CDR1 as GTSNPN and CDR2 as SVGIG (reference sequence). The CDR3 extends over 15 amino acids. In nucleotides, the CDR3 is TGTGCCTGGAGTGCACGGGGGGGTATCACAGATACGCAGTATTTT. This encodes CAWSARGGITDTQYF.

The rearrangement uses TRBV12-3 or TRBV12-4 and TRBJ1-2; D not resolved. This CDR3 is 18 amino acids long. The germline V and J ends were trimmed by 0 bases and 4 bases, with 21 bases remaining between them. This CDR3 is CASSLALSVKPLSYGYTF. The CDR3 DNA sequence: TGTGCCAGCAGTTTAGCGCTAAGTGTCAAACCCCTAAGCTATGGCTACACCTTC.

This chain uses TRBV5-1 with TRBJ1-5; D uncertain. Trimming removed 4 bases from V and 7 bases from J, with 15 bases in between. In germline, CDR1 is SGHRS, CDR2 YFSETQ. This CDR3 has 14 residues. CDR3 coding DNA: TGCGCCAGCAGCCCGGGTGGGCAGGACCAGCCCCAGCATTTT. Translating gives CASSPGGQDQPQHF.

This clonotype was seen a handful of times. This rearrangement joins TRBV14 to TRBJ2-7, with 11 bases that match TRBD2. The CDR3 has 15 residues. Trimming at V came to 4 bases and at J to 2 bases, leaving 4 bases not matched to a gene. Germline V lookup: CDR1 SGHDN, CDR2 FVKESK. The CDR3 loop is CASSPSSGGTYEQYV. The CDR3 DNA reads TGTGCCAGCAGCCCGTCTAGCGGGGGGACCTACGAGCAGTACGTC.

This clonotype was recorded a few times. This chain joins TRBV3-1 and TRBJ2-1; TRBD2 aligns across 11 bases. This CDR3 is 16 amino acids long. V trimming: 2 bases; J trimming: 6 bases; junction bases outside the gene matches: 6. Germline lookup yields CDR1 LGHDT and CDR2 YNNKEL (reference sequence). The CDR3 sequence is CASSQYSGGAINEQFF. CDR3 in DNA: TGTGCCAGCAGCCAATATAGCGGGGGGGCCATCAATGAGCAGTTCTTC.

V is TRBV5-5 and J is TRBJ2-1, with a tentative D call TRBD1 (6 bases). Germline values: CDR1 SGHKS, CDR2 YYEKEE (reference sequence). The CDR3 loop spans 16 amino acids. Trimming shortened V by 0 bases and J by 4 bases, and 14 bases separated the two germline ends. CDR3 in DNA: TGTGCCAGCAGCTTGGAATACGGACAGACGTACAATGAGCAGTTCTTC. This sequence encodes CASSLEYGQTYNEQFF.

On this clonotype itself: A read error may produce the germline difference seen at one junction end. Here the CDR3 DNA reads TGTGCCAGCAGCGCCCTCGGGGGTACCGCGGAGCTGTTTTTT. Amino acids: CASSALGGTAELFF. The chain employs TRBV7-2 and TRBJ2-2, with a possible D match to TRBD2 (6 bases). The CDR3 loop spans 14 amino acids. The germline V gene has CDR1 SGHTA and CDR2 FQGNSA. Full variable domain (rest looked up from reference TRBV7-2 and TRBJ2-2): GAGVSQSPSNKVTEKGKDVELRCDPISGHTALYWYRQSLGQGLEFLIYFQGNSAPDKSGLPSDRFSAERTGGSVSTLTIQRTQQEDSAVYLCASSALGGTAELFFGEGSRLTVL.

This clonotype was counted a few times. J is TRBJ2-3 and V is TRBV20-1; D is uncertain. Trimming removed 2 bases at V and 2 bases at J, with 17 bases between. The CDR3 runs to 16 residues. Per the germline V gene, CDR1 is DFQATT and CDR2 is SNEGSKA (reference sequence). The CDR3: CSARSPGSESTDTQYF. The DNA for the CDR3 is TGCAGTGCTAGATCGCCCGGGTCCGAGTCCACAGATACGCAGTATTTT.